The 25 T cell receptor gamma chains below come from one sample, sequenced in a study of gamma delta lymphoproliferative disorders and STAT genes. Genomic DNA from isolated PBMCs served as the sequencing template. TCRdb repeated clone calling on the multiplex PCR reads with CATT. The table includes a few thousand gamma-chain clones, roughly 7.9% detected once. Sequences were obtained from blood. The receptors here all came from a human donor in good health.

This clone was detected ten times or more. V is TRGV3 and J is TRGJ1 or TRGJ2. Here the J gene was assigned by germline matching of the DNA, as TCRdb has none. Looked up from germline, CDR1 is VTNTFY and CDR2 is YDVSTARD (reference sequence). V trimming: 3 bases; J trimming: 2 bases; junction bases outside the gene matches: 4. This CDR3 has 13 residues. The CDR3 loop reads CATWDRHYYKKLF. DNA for the CDR3: TGTGCCACCTGGGACCGGCATTATTATAAGAAACTCTTT.

By share, this clone counts as medium-sized. The same CDR3 can be traced to other DNA sequences in this sample. The J gene is TRGJ1 or TRGJ2, the V gene TRGV8. Matching the DNA to germline supplied the J gene, which TCRdb does not give. Per germline, CDR1 VENAVY and CDR2 YDSYNSRV. J lost 3 bases, V lost 0 bases, and 5 bases had no gene match. The CDR3 runs to 14 residues. CDR3 in DNA: TGTGCCACCTGGGATAGGCCGGGTTATTATAAGAAACTCTTT. It is translated as CATWDRPGYYKKLF.

This clone was detected ten times or more. A read error may explain this, as a much larger clone is one base away. Other DNA sequences of this sample code for an identical CDR3. The chain uses TRGV8 and TRGJ1 or TRGJ2. TCRdb leaves out the J gene; it was filled in here by matching the DNA to germline. This CDR3 region has 12 residues. Germline V CDR1 and CDR2: VENAVY, YDSYNSRV. V shed 5 bases and J 4 bases; nucleotides not matched to a gene: 5. The CDR3 bases are TGTGCCACCTGGGGGGGGTATTATAAGAAACTCTTT. It codes for CATWGGYYKKLF.

The V and J genes are TRGV2 and TRGJ1 or TRGJ2. No J segment appears in TCRdb, so it was assigned here by matching the sequence to germline. CDR3 length: 13 residues. The J segment lost 7 bases and the V segment lost 0 bases, leaving 6 bases of the junction unmatched. Per germline, CDR1 EGSNGY and CDR2 YDSYNSKV. This CDR3 reads CATWDGLHYKKLF. The CDR3 DNA reads TGTGCCACCTGGGACGGGCTCCACTATAAGAAACTCTTT.

This clone is medium-sized (0.01 to 0.1%). The chain couples TRGV2 to TRGJ1 or TRGJ2. The J gene was not available in TCRdb and was assigned here by matching the DNA to germline segments. The CDR3 has 11 residues. The germline V gene has CDR1 EGSNGY and CDR2 YDSYNSKV. Germline trimming cut 1 base from V and 8 bases from J; bases unmatched to any gene: 2. The CDR3 loop is CATWDGDKKLF. The CDR3 region has the DNA TGTGCCACCTGGGACGGTGATAAGAAACTCTTT.

This clone is labeled as medium-sized. V is TRGV2 and J is TRGJ1 or TRGJ2. TCRdb offers no J gene call, so here the DNA was matched to germline to obtain one. Losses at the gene ends were 2 bases for V and 2 bases for J; bases not matched to a gene: 9. The CDR3 has 15 amino acids. CDR1 and CDR2 (germline): EGSNGY, YDSYNSKV. CDR3: CATWDAPDDYYKKLF. CDR3 sequence (DNA): TGTGCCACCTGGGACGCTCCCGACGATTATTATAAGAAACTCTTT.

By frequency in the sample, this clone is medium-sized. The chain has TRGV3 and TRGJP2. Assignment of the J gene here rests on matching the DNA to germline, because TCRdb gives none. The CDR3 is made up of 15 amino acids. Unmatched junction bases numbered 7, after V lost 0 bases and J lost 6 bases. Germline CDR1 and CDR2: VTNTFY and YDVSTARD (reference sequence). The CDR3 loop is CATWDRTSGDWIKTF. CDR3 coding DNA: TGTGCCACCTGGGACAGGACCTCGGGTGATTGGATCAAGACGTTT.

This clone is categorized as medium-sized. The chain employs TRGV8 and TRGJP2. TCRdb records no J gene; here it was assigned by comparing the DNA to germline. The germline V gene has CDR1 VENAVY and CDR2 YDSYNSRV. J was trimmed by 11 bases and V by 3 bases; bases with no gene match: 6. This CDR3 is 12 amino acids long. The CDR3 spells CATWDCRWIKTF. The CDR3 DNA reads TGTGCCACCTGGGATTGTCGGTGGATCAAGACGTTT.

This clone ranks as medium-sized. The CDR3 DNA follows: TGTGCTGCGTGGGACCCAGAAGTTTATTATAAGAAACTCTTT. As protein: CAAWDPEVYYKKLF. The V gene is TRGV10, the J gene TRGJ1 or TRGJ2. TCRdb offers no J gene call, so here the DNA was matched to germline to obtain one. TRGV10 is treated as an ORF (open reading frame) with a function not yet certain. V was pared by 8 bases and J by 3 bases, with 11 bases of the junction left unmatched. The CDR3 length is 14 residues.

This clone was detected only a few times. This chain uses TRGV4 with TRGJ1 or TRGJ2. The J gene is not listed in TCRdb, so it was assigned here from a DNA match to germline. The CDR3 consists of 15 residues. Looked up from germline, CDR1 is EGSTGY and CDR2 is YDSYTSSV. Trimming at V came to 9 bases and at J to 0 bases, leaving 14 bases not matched to a gene. The CDR3 sequence is CATRTAAQNYYKKLF. The CDR3 region has the DNA TGTGCCACCCGAACGGCCGCCCAGAATTATTATAAGAAACTCTTT.

By proportion, this clone is medium-sized (0.01 to 0.1%). V is TRGV9 and J is TRGJ1 or TRGJ2. The J gene was not available in TCRdb and was assigned here by matching the DNA to germline segments. The trim removed 0 bases at V and 5 bases at J, leaving 7 bases unmatched. The germline gives CDR1 GITISATS, CDR2 ISYDGTV (reference sequence). The CDR3 is 14 amino acids. The CDR3 protein is CALWEVRSHYKKLF. The CDR3 nucleotides read TGTGCCTTGTGGGAGGTGCGGAGTCATTATAAGAAACTCTTT.

This clone was seen ten or more times. The chain joins TRGV4 to TRGJ1 or TRGJ2. As TCRdb names no J gene, one was assigned here on the basis of a DNA match to germline. Germline CDR1 and CDR2: EGSTGY and YDSYTSSV. This CDR3 region has 13 residues. The junction had 5 bases not matched to a gene; V was cut back by 3 bases and J by 3 bases. The CDR3 region is CATWDSGYYKKLF. CDR3 coding DNA: TGTGCCACCTGGGATTCCGGTTATTATAAGAAACTCTTT.

This clone rates as medium-sized (0.01 to 0.1%). At the DNA level, this CDR3 is encoded by other sequences in the same sample as well. V usage is TRGV9 and J usage is TRGJP. Here the J gene came from matching the DNA to germline, since TCRdb omits it. Germline V CDR1 and CDR2: GITISATS, ISYDGTV (reference sequence). V was clipped by 3 bases and J by 4 bases; unmatched bases: 3. This CDR3 contains 16 residues. The CDR3 DNA reads TGTGCCTTGTGGGAGCTCCAAGAGTTGGGCAAAAAAATCAAGGTATTT. It yields the protein CALWELQELGKKIKVF.

This clone qualifies as medium-sized. J is TRGJ1 or TRGJ2 and V is TRGV10. Since TCRdb gives no J gene, matching the DNA to germline was used here to assign it. TRGV10 carries the ORF label, with uncertain function. The V segment lost 8 bases and the J segment 9 bases; nucleotides outside the gene matches: 5. This CDR3 comprises 10 residues. The CDR3 protein is CAAWEFKKLF. The CDR3 nucleotides read TGTGCTGCGTGGGAATTTAAGAAACTCTTT.

The CDR3 is CALWEVQGWGKLF. The CDR3 bases are TGTGCCTTGTGGGAGGTGCAGGGGTGGGGGAAACTCTTT. The chain uses TRGV9 and TRGJ1 or TRGJ2. No J gene was available from TCRdb, and it was assigned here by a germline match of the DNA. V was clipped by 0 bases and J by 12 bases; unmatched bases: 11. The CDR3 consists of 13 residues. Looked up from germline, CDR1 is GITISATS and CDR2 is ISYDGTV (reference sequence).

This clone is classed as medium-sized. The DNA for the CDR3 is TGTGCCACCTGGGACGAGAGGGGTAGTTATAAGAAACTCTTT. The encoded protein is CATWDERGSYKKLF. V usage is TRGV2 and J usage is TRGJ1 or TRGJ2. The J gene, not given by TCRdb, was assigned here from a germline match of the nucleotide sequence. Germline CDR1 and CDR2: EGSNGY and YDSYNSKV. Trimming cost V 2 bases and J 6 bases; bases outside gene matches: 10. This CDR3 contains 14 residues.

This clone is medium-sized. This chain joins TRGV2 and TRGJ1 or TRGJ2. TCRdb is silent on the J gene; assignment here came from matching the DNA to germline. Germline values: CDR1 EGSNGY, CDR2 YDSYNSKV. The trim removed 0 bases at V and 4 bases at J, leaving 6 bases unmatched. This CDR3 spans 14 amino acids. The CDR3 protein is CATWDGTGYYKKLF. CDR3 nucleotides: TGTGCCACCTGGGACGGGACGGGCTATTATAAGAAACTCTTT.

Within the sample, this clone is medium-sized. The chain combines TRGV10 with TRGJP1. Because TCRdb records no J gene, it was assigned here through a match of the DNA to germline. TRGV10 is an ORF; its function is uncertain. The CDR3 has 10 residues. J lost 12 bases, V lost 8 bases, and 4 bases had no gene match. CDR3 sequence reads: CAAWDRFKIF. CDR3 sequence (DNA): TGTGCTGCGTGGGACAGGTTCAAGATATTT.

This clone qualifies as medium-sized (0.01 to 0.1%). This chain joins TRGV8 and TRGJ1 or TRGJ2. In the absence of a J gene in TCRdb, the DNA was matched to germline to assign it here. There are 12 residues in the CDR3. V dropped 6 bases and J dropped 4; count of bases not matched to a gene: 6. The germline gives CDR1 VENAVY, CDR2 YDSYNSRV. In nucleotides, the CDR3 is TGTGCCACCTGGAGCTACTATTATAAGAAACTCTTT. This sequence encodes CATWSYYYKKLF.

This clone is deemed medium-sized. The chain recombines TRGV10 with TRGJ1 or TRGJ2. The J gene, not given by TCRdb, was assigned here from a germline match of the nucleotide sequence. TRGV10 belongs to the ORF category, with a function that is uncertain. This CDR3 has 11 amino acids. V trimming: 8 bases; J trimming: 7 bases; junction bases outside the gene matches: 6. The CDR3 nucleotides are TGTGCTGCGTGGGGGGAATATAAGAAACTCTTT. Its protein product is CAAWGEYKKLF.

This clone ranks as medium-sized. V and J are TRGV10 and TRGJ1 or TRGJ2. TCRdb gives no J gene; it was assigned here by matching the DNA to germline. TRGV10 is noted as an ORF with a role that remains uncertain. This CDR3 has 14 residues. Losses at the gene ends were 8 bases for V and 2 bases for J; bases not matched to a gene: 10. The CDR3 bases are TGTGCTGCGTGGGTTAGAGGTTATTATTATAAGAAACTCTTT. Its translation: CAAWVRGYYYKKLF.

This clone was picked up many times. The chain is built from TRGV4 and TRGJ1 or TRGJ2. TCRdb lists no J gene, so it was determined here by aligning the DNA to germline. The CDR3 has 14 residues. Germline V gene sequence: CDR1 EGSTGY, CDR2 YDSYTSSV. J gave up 7 bases and V 0 bases, and 9 bases lay outside the gene matches. CDR3 nucleotides: TGTGCCACCTGGGATGGGAAAGTGTGGTATAAGAAACTCTTT. This sequence encodes CATWDGKVWYKKLF.

This clone was seen repeatedly, ten times or more. The DNA for the CDR3 is TGTGCCACCTCCCTGAATTATTATAAGAAACTCTTT. It yields the protein CATSLNYYKKLF. The chain couples TRGV5 to TRGJ1 or TRGJ2. TCRdb offers no J gene call, so here the DNA was matched to germline to obtain one. J gave up 0 bases and V 8 bases, and 4 bases lay outside the gene matches. This CDR3 region has 12 residues. Germline V gene data show CDR1 as VINAFY and CDR2 as YDVSNSKD.

The chain recombines TRGV4 with TRGJ1 or TRGJ2. The J gene was not available in TCRdb and was assigned here by matching the DNA to germline segments. The CDR3 totals 16 residues. The germline V gene has CDR1 EGSTGY and CDR2 YDSYTSSV. Losses at the gene ends were 1 base for V and 1 base for J; bases not matched to a gene: 10. This CDR3 is CATWDGAQKNYYKKLF. The CDR3 DNA reads as TGTGCCACCTGGGATGGCGCTCAAAAAAATTATTATAAGAAACTCTTT.

By its share, this clone is medium-sized (0.01 to 0.1%). V and J are TRGV2 and TRGJP1. TCRdb does not report a J gene; here it was assigned by matching the DNA to germline references. The junction had 13 bases not matched to a gene; V was cut back by 0 bases and J by 6 bases. The CDR3 loop spans 17 amino acids. The germline CDR1 and CDR2 sequences are EGSNGY and YDSYNSKV. CDR3 region: CATWDGRSWGAGWFKIF. Here the CDR3 DNA reads TGTGCCACCTGGGACGGGCGGTCGTGGGGGGCTGGTTGGTTCAAGATATTT.